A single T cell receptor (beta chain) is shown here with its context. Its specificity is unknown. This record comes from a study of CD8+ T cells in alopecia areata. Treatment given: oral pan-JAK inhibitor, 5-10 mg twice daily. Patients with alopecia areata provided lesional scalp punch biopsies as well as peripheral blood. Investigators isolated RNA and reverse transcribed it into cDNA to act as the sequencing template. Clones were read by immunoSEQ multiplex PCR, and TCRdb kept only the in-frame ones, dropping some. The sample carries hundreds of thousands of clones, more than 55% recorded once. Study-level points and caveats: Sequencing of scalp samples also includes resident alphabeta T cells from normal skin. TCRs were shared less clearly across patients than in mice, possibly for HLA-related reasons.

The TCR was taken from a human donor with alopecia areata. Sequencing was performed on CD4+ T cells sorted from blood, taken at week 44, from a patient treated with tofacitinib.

The CDR3 coding sequence is TGTGCCAGCAGCGCGGCCGGGACGGCTAACACTGAAGCTTTCTTT. This sequence encodes CASSAAGTANTEAFF. The chain joins TRBV9 to TRBJ1-1; TRBD1 is a possible D gene (5 bases). The length of the CDR3 is 15 residues. The V gene's germline CDR1 is SGDLS and CDR2 YYNGEE. Deletions cut 3 bases from V and 2 bases from J, with 14 bases between. Full variable domain (remainder filled in from reference TRBV9 and TRBJ1-1): DSGVTQTPKHLITATGQRVTLRCSPRSGDLSVYWYQQSLDQGLQFLIQYYNGEERAKGNILERFSAQQFPDLHSELNLSSLELGDSALYFCASSAAGTANTEAFFGQGTRLTVV.